The 23 T cell receptor beta chains below were found in one sample sequenced in a study of OX40 agonist ivuxolimab in advanced cancers. This table comes from immunoSEQ multiplex PCR, and its TCRdb copy is limited to in-frame clones, with some not included. The profile shows fewer than 85,000 clones, 60% to 80% of them singletons. Sample: CD4+ or CD8+ T cells sorted from blood, taken in a trial of the OX40 agonist ivuxolimab. The source is an adult with an advanced solid tumor such as melanoma, head and neck, liver or kidney cancer.

The rearrangement joins TRBV27 to TRBJ1-1; 11 bases align to TRBD1. The germline V gene encodes CDR1 MNHEY and CDR2 SMNVEV (reference sequence). This CDR3 comprises 16 residues. V lost 5 bases to trimming and J lost 0 bases; unmatched junction nucleotides: 5. The CDR3 sequence: CASSPWTGGLNTEAFF. For the CDR3, the DNA is TGTGCCAGCAGTCCGTGGACAGGGGGCCTGAACACTGAAGCTTTCTTT.

The V and J genes are TRBV27 and TRBJ1-4; D is unresolved. CDR1 and CDR2 (germline): MNHEY, SMNVEV (reference sequence). This CDR3 has 13 residues. The V end lost 0 bases, the J end lost 5 bases, and 4 bases lay between the germline ends. DNA for the CDR3: TGTGCCAGCAGTTTATCCAGGAATGAAAAACTGTTTTTT. Protein: CASSLSRNEKLFF.

The V and J genes are TRBV5-4 and TRBJ2-5, with 7 positions matching TRBD2. After removal of 4 bases from V and 7 bases from J, the junction contained 16 bases not matched to a gene. This CDR3 is 16 amino acids long. The germline V gene encodes CDR1 SGHNT and CDR2 YYREEE (reference sequence). DNA of the CDR3: TGTGCCAGCAGCCCTTTGGCGGGAGCCGCCGGGCGGACCCAGTACTTC. Translated, it gives CASSPLAGAAGRTQYF.

The table lists this clone with a few counts. This chain connects TRBV19 to TRBJ1-3; D call uncertain. The CDR3 covers 14 residues. V lost 3 bases, J lost 15 bases, and 21 bases lay in between. Germline assignment: CDR1 LNHDA and CDR2 SQIVND (reference sequence). CDR3 sequence: CASSMTWGEEESYF. For the CDR3, the DNA is TGTGCCAGTAGTATGACCTGGGGAGAGGAGGAATCATATTTT.

This clone was seen only once. This chain uses TRBV7-6 with TRBJ2-2; the D gene is possibly TRBD2 (6 bases). Per the germline V gene, CDR1 is SGHVS and CDR2 is FNYEAQ. The V gene lost 5 bases and the J gene lost 0 bases, with 13 bases spanning the gap. This CDR3 comprises 16 residues. The CDR3 bases are TGTGCCAGCAGCCGCTCAGGGAGGCCGAACACCGGGGAGCTGTTTTTT. It specifies CASSRSGRPNTGELFF.

V gene TRBV5-4 combines with J gene TRBJ2-3, with D possibly being TRBD2 (6 bases). CDR1 and CDR2 from the germline V gene are SGHNT and YYREEE (reference sequence). Trimming removed 4 bases at V and 6 bases at J, with 9 bases between. This CDR3 has 12 amino acids. CDR3 protein: CASSRTSDTQYF. The CDR3 nucleotides are TGTGCCAGCAGCCGTACTAGCGATACGCAGTATTTT.

CDR3 sequence: CASSERGPGNSPLHF. The CDR3 region has the DNA TGTGCCAGCAGTGAAAGGGGGCCGGGAAATTCACCCCTCCACTTT. J is TRBJ1-6 and V is TRBV6-1, with 7 bases lining up with TRBD1. This CDR3 region has 15 residues. Germline CDR1 reads MNHNS; CDR2 reads SASEGT. V shed 2 bases, J shed 7 bases, and the junction held 5 bases outside the gene matches.

V usage is TRBV7-6 and J usage is TRBJ1-3; D ambiguous. Per the germline V gene, CDR1 is SGHVS and CDR2 is FNYEAQ. The CDR3 is 19 amino acids. Trimming took 2 bases from V and 0 from J, leaving 20 bases between them. CDR3 DNA sequence: TGTGCCAGCAGCTTAAAGGGAGCAACGACCGCCGCCTCTGGAAACACCATATATTTT. This gives the protein CASSLKGATTAASGNTIYF. The full variable domain, in which reference TRBV7-6 and TRBJ1-3 provide the parts outside the CDR3, is GAGVSQSPRYKVTKRGQDVALRCDPISGHVSLYWYRQALGQGPEFLTYFNYEAQQDKSGLPNDRFSAERPEGSISTLTIQRTEQRDSAMYRCASSLKGATTAASGNTIYFGEGSWLTVV.

The V and J genes are TRBV5-6 and TRBJ1-5, with 9 bases that match TRBD1. The germline V gene has CDR1 SGHDT and CDR2 YYEEEE. J was trimmed by 7 bases and V by 4 bases; bases with no gene match: 6. This CDR3 spans 14 amino acids. The CDR3 protein is CASSIQGAGQPQHF. For the CDR3, the DNA is TGTGCCAGCAGCATACAGGGGGCTGGGCAGCCCCAGCATTTT. Looking up the rest from reference TRBV5-6 and TRBJ1-5 gives the full variable domain: DAGVTQSPTHLIKTRGQQVTLRCSPKSGHDTVSWYQQALGQGPQFIFQYYEEEERQRGNFPDRFSGHQFPNYSSELNVNALLLGDSALYLCASSIQGAGQPQHFGDGTRLSIL.

Concerning this clone: The same CDR3 arises from other DNA sequences in this sample as well. The chain employs TRBV5-1 and TRBJ1-1; tentative D call: TRBD1 (6 bases). Germline CDR1 reads SGHRS; CDR2 reads YFSETQ. Trimming shortened V by 4 bases and J by 2 bases, and 9 bases separated the two germline ends. The CDR3 extends over 13 amino acids. CDR3 sequence reads: CASSLGTNTEAFF. CDR3 coding DNA: TGCGCCAGCAGCCTAGGGACAAACACTGAAGCTTTCTTT.

The chain recombines TRBV19 with TRBJ1-2; unclear D gene. The CDR3 is made up of 15 amino acids. Germline lookup yields CDR1 LNHDA and CDR2 SQIVND (reference sequence). V gave up 4 bases and J gave up 8 bases, with 20 bases separating them. The CDR3 loop is CASSTGTSRGWGYTF. As DNA, the CDR3 is TGTGCCAGTAGTACGGGCACTTCTCGGGGATGGGGCTACACCTTC.

This chain connects TRBV6-6 to TRBJ1-3; D is unresolved. CDR3 length equals 14 residues. V was shortened by 4 bases and J by 4 bases, with 11 bases between the two germline ends. The germline V gene encodes CDR1 MNHNY and CDR2 SVGAGI (reference sequence). This chain's CDR3 is CASSSSGRGNTIYF. The CDR3 coding sequence is TGTGCCAGCAGTTCCTCTGGGCGCGGAAACACCATATATTTT.

The rearrangement joins TRBV28 to TRBJ2-3; D is unresolved. V lost 8 bases, J lost 4 bases, and 13 bases lay in between. Germline V gene data show CDR1 as MDHEN and CDR2 as SYDVKM. CDR3 size: 13 residues. CDR3 region: CASSWSSPDTQYF. The CDR3 DNA reads as TGTGCCAGCTCATGGTCCTCCCCAGATACGCAGTATTTT.

J is TRBJ2-7 and V is TRBV6-5; tentatively, D is TRBD1 (5 bases). CDR3 size: 14 residues. Germline assignment: CDR1 MNHEY and CDR2 SVGAGI. Between the trimmed V and J ends, which lost 4 bases and 4 bases, there was a span of 14 bases. CDR3 in DNA: TGTGCCAGCAGTTTGTCGACAGATTATTACGAGCAGTACTTC. Translated, it gives CASSLSTDYYEQYF.

The rearrangement uses TRBV5-1 and TRBJ2-6; D is unclear. Deletions cut 0 bases from V and 0 bases from J, with 7 bases between. Germline-derived CDR1 and CDR2 are SGHRS and YFSETQ. The CDR3 is made up of 16 amino acids. The CDR3 DNA reads TGCGCCAGCAGCTTGGTAGGAGACTCTGGGGCCAACGTCCTGACTTTC. It codes for CASSLVGDSGANVLTF. The variable domain in full, with the rest retrieved from reference TRBV5-1 and TRBJ2-6, is KAGVTQTPRYLIKTRGQQVTLSCSPISGHRSVSWYQQTPGQGLQFLFEYFSETQRNKGNFPGRFSGRQFSNSRSEMNVSTLELGDSALYLCASSLVGDSGANVLTFGAGSRLTVL.

The CDR3 DNA reads as TGTGCCAGCAGCCAAGACACGGAGAACACTGAAGCTTTCTTT. Translation gives CASSQDTENTEAFF. The rearrangement links TRBV4-2 to TRBJ1-1, with unresolved D. V lost 0 bases, J lost 1 base, and 6 bases lay in between. CDR3 length equals 14 residues. Germline V gene data show CDR1 as LGHNA and CDR2 as YNFKEQ.

The chain links TRBV28 to TRBJ1-4, with unresolved D. Between the trimmed V and J ends, which lost 10 bases and 5 bases, there was a span of 11 bases. This CDR3 has 12 amino acids. Looked up from germline, CDR1 is MDHEN and CDR2 is SYDVKM. The CDR3 loop is CATRGGNEKLFF. The CDR3 bases are TGTGCCACCCGCGGAGGGAATGAAAAACTGTTTTTT.

The gene calls are TRBV7-2 and TRBJ2-7, with 12 bases matching TRBD2. This CDR3 is 16 amino acids long. The trim removed 2 bases at V and 2 bases at J, leaving 4 bases unmatched. Germline-derived CDR1 and CDR2 are SGHTA and FQGNSA. DNA of the CDR3: TGTGCCAGCAGCTTACAAAGACTAGCGGGAGCCTACGAGCAGTACTTC. Translating it yields CASSLQRLAGAYEQYF. The full variable domain, in which reference TRBV7-2 and TRBJ2-7 provide the parts outside the CDR3, is GAGVSQSPSNKVTEKGKDVELRCDPISGHTALYWYRQSLGQGLEFLIYFQGNSAPDKSGLPSDRFSAERTGGSVSTLTIQRTQQEDSAVYLCASSLQRLAGAYEQYFGPGTRLTVT.

The V gene is TRBV4-1, the J gene TRBJ2-1, with 12 bases identical to TRBD2. This CDR3 comprises 16 residues. Trimming cost V 1 base and J 7 bases; bases outside gene matches: 5. Germline V lookup: CDR1 MGHRA, CDR2 YSYEKL. The CDR3 DNA reads TGCGCCAGCAGCCAAGCCGGGCTAGCGGGAGGGAATGAGCAGTTCTTC. It translates to CASSQAGLAGGNEQFF.

This chain connects TRBV2 to TRBJ1-2; 8 bases are shared with TRBD1. V shed 10 bases and J 0 bases; nucleotides not matched to a gene: 4. Germline CDR1 SNHLY, CDR2 FYNNEI. The CDR3 runs 13 residues. The CDR3 loop is CAKDRGSNYGYTF. In nucleotides, the CDR3 is TGTGCCAAAGACAGGGGATCTAACTATGGCTACACCTTC.

The chain joins TRBV29-1 to TRBJ2-1; the match to TRBD1 covers 7 bases. CDR3 length: 15 amino acids. The ends lost 1 base at V and 9 bases at J; junction bases unmatched: 12. CDR1 and CDR2 from the germline V gene are SQVTM and ANQGSEA. The DNA for the CDR3 is TGCAGCGTTGAAGCAGGGAAGGGGGCGGGCGGTGAGCAGTTCTTC. Translating it yields CSVEAGKGAGGEQFF.

The chain combines TRBV5-8 with TRBJ2-3; D is unresolved. The ends were cut back, 0 bases at V and 5 bases at J, with 1 base in the middle. CDR1 is SGHTS and CDR2 is YDEGEE in the germline V gene. The CDR3 runs 11 residues. CDR3 residues: CASSLGDTQYF. For the CDR3, the DNA is TGTGCCAGCAGCTTGGGAGATACGCAGTATTTT.

The chain carries TRBV7-9 and TRBJ2-7; the D is unclear. V shed 5 bases and J shed 6 bases, with 11 bases lying between them. Germline loops: CDR1 SEHNR, CDR2 FQNEAQ (reference sequence). The CDR3 has 12 residues. The CDR3 nucleotides are TGTGCCAGCAGCCTCTTGAACCGCGAGCAGTACTTC. Its translation: CASSLLNREQYF. Complete variable domain (other parts from reference TRBV7-9 and TRBJ2-7): DTGVSQNPRHKITKRGQNVTFRCDPISEHNRLYWYRQTLGQGPEFLTYFQNEAQLEKSRLLSDRFSAERPKGSFSTLEIQRTEQGDSAMYLCASSLLNREQYFGPGTRLTVT.